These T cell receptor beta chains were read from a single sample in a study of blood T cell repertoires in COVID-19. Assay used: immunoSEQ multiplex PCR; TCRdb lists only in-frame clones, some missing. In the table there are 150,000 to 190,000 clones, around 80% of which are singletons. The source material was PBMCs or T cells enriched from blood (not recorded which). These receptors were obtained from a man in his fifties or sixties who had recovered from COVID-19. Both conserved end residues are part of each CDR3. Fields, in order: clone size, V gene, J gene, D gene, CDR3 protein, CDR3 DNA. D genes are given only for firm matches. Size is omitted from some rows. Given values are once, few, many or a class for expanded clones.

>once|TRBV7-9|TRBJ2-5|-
CASSFPGAVQETQYF
TGTGCCAGCAGCTTCCCCGGCGCGGTACAAGAGACCCAGTACTTC
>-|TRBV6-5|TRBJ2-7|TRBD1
CASRQPGQGYEQYF
TGTGCCAGCAGACAACCGGGACAGGGGTACGAGCAGTACTTC
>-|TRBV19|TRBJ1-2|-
CASSGYGYTF
TGTGCCAGTTCCGGTTATGGCTACACCTTC
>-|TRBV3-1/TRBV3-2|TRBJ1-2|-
CASSVPGQSPGGYTF
TGTGCCAGCAGCGTGCCGGGACAATCCCCAGGCGGCTACACCTTC
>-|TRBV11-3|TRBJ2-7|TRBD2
CASSQTSGGAYEQYF
TGTGCCAGCAGTCAGACTAGCGGGGGGGCTTACGAGCAGTACTTC
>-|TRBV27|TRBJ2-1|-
CASSSTGYGSYNEQFF
TGTGCCAGCAGTTCAACAGGGTATGGGTCCTACAATGAGCAGTTCTTC
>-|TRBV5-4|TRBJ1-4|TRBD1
CASSWGGDREKLFF
TGTGCCAGCAGCTGGGGGGGGGACAGGGAAAAACTGTTTTTT
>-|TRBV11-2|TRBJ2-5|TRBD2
CASSLDVAGGQETQYF
TGTGCCAGCAGCTTAGATGTCGCGGGGGGACAAGAGACCCAGTACTTC
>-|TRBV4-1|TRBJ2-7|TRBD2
CASSPFSRGGQYEQYF
TGCGCCAGCAGCCCTTTCTCGCGGGGGGGCCAATACGAGCAGTACTTC
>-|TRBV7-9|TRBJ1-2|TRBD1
CASSETGTEYGYTF
TGTGCCAGCAGCGAGACCGGGACAGAGTATGGCTACACCTTC
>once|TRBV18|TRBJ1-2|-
CASSLPTGRDYGYTF
TGTGCCAGCTCACTGCCCACGGGCAGGGACTATGGCTACACCTTC
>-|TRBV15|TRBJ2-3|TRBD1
CATSRDRTGPQGDTQYF
TGTGCCACCAGCAGAGACCGGACAGGACCGCAGGGAGATACGCAGTATTTT
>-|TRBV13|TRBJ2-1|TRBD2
CASSRLAGGSYNEQFF
TGTGCCAGCAGCCGTCTAGCGGGGGGGTCGTACAATGAGCAGTTCTTC
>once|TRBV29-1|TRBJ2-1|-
CSVLRNEQFF
TGCAGCGTTTTACGGAATGAGCAGTTCTTC
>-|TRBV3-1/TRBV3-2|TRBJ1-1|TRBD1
CASSPRDSLNTEAFF
TGTGCCAGCAGCCCCAGGGACAGTCTGAACACTGAAGCTTTCTTT
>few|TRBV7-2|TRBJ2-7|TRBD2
CASSFNSGGTYEQYF
TGTGCCAGCAGCTTTAATAGCGGGGGGACCTACGAGCAGTACTTC
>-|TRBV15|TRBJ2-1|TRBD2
CATSRRRLAGDNEQFF
TGTGCCACCAGCAGACGGCGGCTAGCGGGGGACAATGAGCAGTTCTTC
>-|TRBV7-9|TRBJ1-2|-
CASSLGVGGQAGYTF
TGTGCCAGCAGCTTAGGGGTTGGAGGGCAGGCCGGCTACACCTTC
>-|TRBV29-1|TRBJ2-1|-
CSVHRGGHNEQFF
TGCAGCGTTCACAGGGGGGGGCACAATGAGCAGTTCTTC
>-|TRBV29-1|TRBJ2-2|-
CSVESPQRTGELFF
TGCAGCGTTGAGTCCCCCCAGCGGACCGGGGAGCTGTTTTTT
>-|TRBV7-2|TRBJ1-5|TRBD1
CASSTTGGNSNQPQHF
TGTGCCAGCAGCACAACAGGGGGCAATAGCAATCAGCCCCAGCATTTT
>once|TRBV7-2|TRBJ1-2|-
CASSSRLQGGYTF
TGTGCCAGCAGCTCTAGGCTTCAGGGGGGCTACACCTTC
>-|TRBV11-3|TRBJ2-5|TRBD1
CASSVDRGIETQYF
TGTGCCAGCAGCGTCGACAGGGGGATAGAGACCCAGTACTTC
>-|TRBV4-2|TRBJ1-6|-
CASSQGQYNSPLHF
TGTGCCAGCAGCCAAGGCCAGTATAATTCACCCCTCCACTTT
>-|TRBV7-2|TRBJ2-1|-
CASSFAVAYNEQFF
TGTGCCAGCAGCTTTGCTGTAGCATACAATGAGCAGTTCTTC
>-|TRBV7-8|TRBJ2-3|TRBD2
CASSLVPSGGPDTQYF
TGTGCCAGCAGCTTAGTCCCTAGCGGGGGGCCCGATACGCAGTATTTT
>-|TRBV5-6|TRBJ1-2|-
CASRPQENYGYTF
TGTGCCAGCAGACCTCAGGAAAACTATGGCTACACCTTC
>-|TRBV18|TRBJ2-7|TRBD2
CASSPGLERGEQYF
TGTGCCAGCTCACCGGGACTAGAAAGGGGCGAGCAGTACTTC
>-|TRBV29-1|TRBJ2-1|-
CSVWGDSYNEQFF
TGCAGCGTGTGGGGAGACTCCTACAATGAGCAGTTCTTC
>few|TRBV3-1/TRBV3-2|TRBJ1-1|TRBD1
CASSSLTGGNTEAFF
TGTGCCAGCAGCTCTTTGACAGGGGGCAACACTGAAGCTTTCTTT
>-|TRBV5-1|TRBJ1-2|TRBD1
CASSLGQGAGYGYTF
TGCGCCAGCAGCTTAGGACAGGGGGCGGGCTATGGCTACACCTTC
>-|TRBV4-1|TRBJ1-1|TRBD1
CASSQVDRENTEAFF
TGCGCCAGCAGCCAAGTCGACAGGGAGAACACTGAAGCTTTCTTT
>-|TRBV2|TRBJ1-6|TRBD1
CASSESLGQGAVDSPLHF
TGTGCCAGCAGTGAAAGCTTAGGACAGGGGGCTGTGGATTCACCCCTCCACTTT
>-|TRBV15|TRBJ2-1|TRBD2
CATSRGSGGADEQFF
TGTGCCACCAGCAGAGGTAGCGGGGGGGCAGATGAGCAGTTCTTC
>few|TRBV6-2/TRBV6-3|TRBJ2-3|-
CASSPWGPDTQYF
TGTGCCAGCAGCCCCTGGGGGCCAGATACGCAGTATTTT
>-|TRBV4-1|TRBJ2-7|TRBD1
CASSLRDRQYEQYF
TGCGCCAGCAGCCTCCGGGACAGACAATACGAGCAGTACTTC
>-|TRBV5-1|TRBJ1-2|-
CASSPQSTGGGYTF
TGCGCCAGCAGCCCGCAGTCGACCGGCGGTGGCTACACCTTC
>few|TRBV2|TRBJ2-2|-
CASKGQPNTGELFF
TGTGCCAGCAAAGGACAGCCGAACACCGGGGAGCTGTTTTTT
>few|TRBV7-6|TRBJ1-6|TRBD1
CASSPRQGDNSPLHF
TGTGCCAGCAGCCCTCGACAGGGGGATAATTCACCCCTCCACTTT
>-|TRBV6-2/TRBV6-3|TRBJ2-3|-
CASSWGGAGADTQYF
TGTGCCAGCAGTTGGGGGGGGGCCGGGGCAGATACGCAGTATTTT
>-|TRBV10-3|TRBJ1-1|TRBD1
CAISDATGGQNTEAFF
TGTGCCATCAGTGATGCCACAGGGGGGCAGAACACTGAAGCTTTCTTT
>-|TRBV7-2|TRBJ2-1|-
CASSQDGAYNEQFF
TGTGCCAGCAGCCAGGACGGGGCCTACAATGAGCAGTTCTTC
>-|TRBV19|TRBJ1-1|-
CASRRGANTEAFF
TGTGCCAGTAGGAGAGGTGCGAACACTGAAGCTTTCTTT
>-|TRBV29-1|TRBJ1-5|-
CSAQTGTDQPQHF
TGCAGTGCCCAAACAGGGACGGATCAGCCCCAGCATTTT
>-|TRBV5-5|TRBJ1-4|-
CASSFERSTNEKLFF
TGTGCCAGCAGCTTCGAGCGTAGCACTAATGAAAAACTGTTTTTT
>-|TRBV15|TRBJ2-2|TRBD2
CATSPGTSITGELFF
TGTGCCACCTCACCCGGGACTAGCATCACCGGGGAGCTGTTTTTT
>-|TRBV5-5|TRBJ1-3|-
CASSHLQGWVGNTIYF
TGTGCCAGCAGCCACTTACAGGGTTGGGTCGGAAACACCATATATTTT
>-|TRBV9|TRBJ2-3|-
CASSVGPSTPTDTQYF
TGTGCCAGCAGCGTAGGGCCTTCAACACCCACAGATACGCAGTATTTT
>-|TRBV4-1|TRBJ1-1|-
CASSQDHSILAFF
TGCGCCAGCAGCCAAGATCACTCCATCCTAGCTTTCTTT
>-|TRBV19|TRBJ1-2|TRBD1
CASRGDRGDYGYTF
TGTGCCAGTCGTGGTGACAGGGGAGACTATGGCTACACCTTC
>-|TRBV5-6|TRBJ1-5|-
CASSFTGSSNQPQHF
TGTGCCAGCAGCTTTACCGGGAGTAGCAATCAGCCCCAGCATTTT